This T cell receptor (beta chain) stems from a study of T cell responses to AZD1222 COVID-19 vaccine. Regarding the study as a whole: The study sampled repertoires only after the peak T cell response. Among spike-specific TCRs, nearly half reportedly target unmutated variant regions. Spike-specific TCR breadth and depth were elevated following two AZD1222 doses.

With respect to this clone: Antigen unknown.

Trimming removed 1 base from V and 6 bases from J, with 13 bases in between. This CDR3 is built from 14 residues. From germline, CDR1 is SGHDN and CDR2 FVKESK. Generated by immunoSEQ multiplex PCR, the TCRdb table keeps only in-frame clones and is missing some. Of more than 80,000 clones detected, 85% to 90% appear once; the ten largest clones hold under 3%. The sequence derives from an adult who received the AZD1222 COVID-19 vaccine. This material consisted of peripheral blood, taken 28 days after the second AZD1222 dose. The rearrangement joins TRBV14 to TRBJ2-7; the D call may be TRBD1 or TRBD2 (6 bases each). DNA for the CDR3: TGTGCCAGCAGCCAAGTTGGGGGGCCCAGCGAGCAGTACTTC. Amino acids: CASSQVGGPSEQYF.